Below, one T cell receptor (beta chain) is given with its context. This sample was taken from a study of blood T cell repertoires in COVID-19. Here immunoSEQ multiplex PCR was the method, and the copy in TCRdb shows in-frame clones only, minus some. Of over 200,000 clones detected, around 90% appear once; the ten largest clones hold roughly a tenth. From germline, CDR1 is GTSNPN and CDR2 SVGIG (reference sequence). The CDR3 contains 14 residues. Trimming took off 0 bases at V and 9 bases at J, with 15 bases between the two ends. Enrollees, 18 to 89 years old, lived in about two dozen US areas. This receptor was obtained from a man younger than 40 who had recovered from COVID-19. Sequenced: PBMCs or T cells enriched from blood (not recorded which). This chain joins TRBV30 and TRBJ2-4; D might be TRBD1 (6 bases). The CDR3 loop reads CAWSVWTVWPIQYF. CDR3 sequence (DNA): TGTGCCTGGAGTGTATGGACAGTGTGGCCCATTCAGTACTTC.